The rows below give T cell receptor beta chains drawn from one sample of a study of cytotoxic CD8 clonotypes in ibrutinib-treated CLL. Sequenced by immunoSEQ multiplex PCR; TCRdb stores in-frame clones only, minus some. The repertoire holds approximately 130,000 clones, with roughly 80% as singletons. This specimen was PBMCs, taken after 24 months of ibrutinib treatment. These receptors all come from a human donor with chronic lymphocytic leukemia. Both conserved end residues are part of each CDR3.

TRBV5-5	TRBJ2-2	CASSLGGTGELFF
TRBV5-1	TRBJ2-7	CASSSGLAGGYSYEQYF
TRBV29-1	TRBJ1-1	CSVLYLTEAFF
TRBV13	TRBJ2-7	CASSSRGLTYEQYF
TRBV5-6	TRBJ1-5	CASSLTGYSNQPQHF
TRBV29-1	TRBJ2-7	CSESRGIHEQYF
TRBV7-2	TRBJ2-7	CASSLVGSRYEQYF
TRBV10-3	TRBJ1-2	CAISEGGQGNYGYTF
TRBV6-1	TRBJ2-2	CASSDRTWELFF
TRBV5-1	TRBJ1-1	CASSLGWLVGEDTEAFF
TRBV28	TRBJ1-2	CASSQDRGLYGYTF
TRBV30	TRBJ1-1	CAWSVGSFLRAFF
TRBV7-9	TRBJ2-7	CASRRMTGPMVYEQYF
TRBV27	TRBJ1-2	CASSPDRDYGYTF
TRBV30	TRBJ1-5	CAWGRSNQPQHF
TRBV11-1	TRBJ2-2	CASSTIGELFF
TRBV19	TRBJ2-2	CASNPTNTGELFF
TRBV11-2	TRBJ1-3	CASSSDVGNTIYF
TRBV7-2	TRBJ1-5	CASSLARDQPQHF
TRBV4-3	TRBJ2-3	CASSQAQGFDTQYF
TRBV7-8	TRBJ1-2	CASSPSRDRGSGYTF
TRBV4-1	TRBJ1-5	CASSQVTPDQPQHF
TRBV19	TRBJ1-2	CASSIVGRYYGYTF
TRBV30	TRBJ2-7	CAWSGTGDVYEQYF
TRBV4-3	TRBJ1-1	CASSQDLEGWTEAFF
TRBV27	TRBJ2-7	CASSLTGGAGRYEQYF
TRBV5-4	TRBJ2-5	CASSLDWQAGETQYF
TRBV6-1	TRBJ1-1	CASIGGGDLRAFF
TRBV6-9	TRBJ1-2	CASSYLSARRQGHGYTF
TRBV27	TRBJ1-4	CASSFGQGYEKLFF
TRBV30	TRBJ1-5	CAWRPGRISNQPQHF
TRBV5-1	TRBJ1-1	CASSQQGAGTEAFF
TRBV5-4	TRBJ2-1	CASTLRGYNEQFF
TRBV18	TRBJ1-2	CASSPEAFNYGYTF
TRBV9	TRBJ1-2	CASSTRDRDYNYGYTF
TRBV15	TRBJ2-1	CATSYQPVHNEQFF